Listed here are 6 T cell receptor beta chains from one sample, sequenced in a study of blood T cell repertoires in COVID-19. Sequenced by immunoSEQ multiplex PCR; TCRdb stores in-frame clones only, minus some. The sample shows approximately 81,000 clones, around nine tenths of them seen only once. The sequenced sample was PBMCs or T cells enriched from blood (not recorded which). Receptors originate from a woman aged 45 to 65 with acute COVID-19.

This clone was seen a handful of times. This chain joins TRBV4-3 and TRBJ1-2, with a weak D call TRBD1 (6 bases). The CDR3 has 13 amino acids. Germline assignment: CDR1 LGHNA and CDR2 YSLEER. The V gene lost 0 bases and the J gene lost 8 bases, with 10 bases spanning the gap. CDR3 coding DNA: TGCGCCAGCAGCCAAGATTCAGGGGAAGGCTACACCTTC. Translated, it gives CASSQDSGEGYTF.

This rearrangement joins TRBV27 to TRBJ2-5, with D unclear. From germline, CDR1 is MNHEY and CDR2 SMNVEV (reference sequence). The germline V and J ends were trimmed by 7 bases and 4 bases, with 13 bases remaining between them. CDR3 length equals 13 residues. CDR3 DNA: TGTGCCAGCAAAGCGACTTTAGTAGAGACCCAGTACTTC. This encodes CASKATLVETQYF.

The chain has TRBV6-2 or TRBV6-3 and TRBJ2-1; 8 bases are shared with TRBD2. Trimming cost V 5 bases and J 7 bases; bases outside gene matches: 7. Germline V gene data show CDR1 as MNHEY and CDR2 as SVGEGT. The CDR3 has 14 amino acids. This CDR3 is CASSPIAGYNEQFF. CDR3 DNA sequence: TGTGCCAGCAGTCCCATAGCGGGATATAATGAGCAGTTCTTC.

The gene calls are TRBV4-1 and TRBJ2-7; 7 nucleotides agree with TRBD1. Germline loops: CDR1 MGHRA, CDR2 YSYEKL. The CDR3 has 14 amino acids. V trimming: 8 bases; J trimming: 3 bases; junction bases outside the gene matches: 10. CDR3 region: CASASETGFYEQYF. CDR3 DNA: TGCGCCAGCGCCTCCGAGACAGGGTTCTACGAGCAGTACTTC.

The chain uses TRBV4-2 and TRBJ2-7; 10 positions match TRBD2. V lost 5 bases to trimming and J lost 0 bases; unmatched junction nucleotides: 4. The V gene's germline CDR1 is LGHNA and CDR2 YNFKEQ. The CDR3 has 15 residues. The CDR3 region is CASSLGTSVSYEQYF. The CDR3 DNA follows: TGTGCCAGCAGCTTAGGGACTAGCGTCTCCTACGAGCAGTACTTC.

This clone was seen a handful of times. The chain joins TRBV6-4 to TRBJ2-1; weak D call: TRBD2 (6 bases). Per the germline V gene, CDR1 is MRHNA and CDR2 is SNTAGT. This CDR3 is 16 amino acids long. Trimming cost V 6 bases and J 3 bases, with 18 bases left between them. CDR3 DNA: TGTGCCAGCAGACCCAAGGAGGGATACCTCTACAATGAGCAGTTCTTC. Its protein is CASRPKEGYLYNEQFF.